This entry describes one T cell receptor beta chain. The data are from a study of human T cells and chemical hapten exposure. Study information: There were weekly diphenylcyclopropenone doses to the scalp for patients throughout the roughly 24-week study.

As to treatment: therapeutic diphenylcyclopropenone sensitization with weekly scalp DPC. This CDR3 contains 13 residues. V lost 7 bases and J lost 4, with 13 bases in between. CDR1 and CDR2 from the germline V gene are MNHNY and SVGAGI (reference sequence). Individual cDNA molecules had unique molecular identifiers attached to them by the library. TCRdb re-called the reads through MiXCR, storing one row per CDR3 protein. The sample has under 5,500 distinct CDR3 sequences; more than 40% are singletons. The V and J genes are TRBV6-6 and TRBJ2-5, with D perhaps assigned TRBD1 or TRBD2 (5 bases each). The starting material was whole blood, obtained before DPC sensitization or 2, 6, or about 24 weeks after (not recorded which). The receptor was derived from an adult with alopecia areata. Some clones in this sample may be carry-over from other donors' samples. This table probably holds off-target reads from a library built for another chain. The CDR3 region is CASTRGNRETQYF. The CDR3 DNA sequence: TGTGCCAGCACCCGGGGCAACCGAGAGACCCAGTACTTC.